Below, one T cell receptor (beta chain) is given with its context. This entry comes from a study of glioma-infiltrating T cells after dendritic cell vaccination. V dropped 3 bases and J dropped 8 bases, with 22 bases sitting between them. Germline CDR1 is LNHDA and CDR2 is SQIVND (reference sequence). The CDR3 runs 16 residues. The primer mix had 60 V beta and 13 J beta primers. Some clones are missing from TCRdb's copy, which holds only in-frame ones; the method was immunoSEQ multiplex PCR. Of under 100,000 clones in the sample, around 80% were seen once. The sequence came from a human donor with glioblastoma. The chain has TRBV19 and TRBJ1-2; weak D call: TRBD1 (6 bases). Material: blood, obtained before dendritic cell vaccination. The CDR3 coding sequence is TGTGCCAGTAGTATTAGTCGGACAGCTATCTCTCCCGGCTACACCTTC. This gives the protein CASSISRTAISPGYTF.